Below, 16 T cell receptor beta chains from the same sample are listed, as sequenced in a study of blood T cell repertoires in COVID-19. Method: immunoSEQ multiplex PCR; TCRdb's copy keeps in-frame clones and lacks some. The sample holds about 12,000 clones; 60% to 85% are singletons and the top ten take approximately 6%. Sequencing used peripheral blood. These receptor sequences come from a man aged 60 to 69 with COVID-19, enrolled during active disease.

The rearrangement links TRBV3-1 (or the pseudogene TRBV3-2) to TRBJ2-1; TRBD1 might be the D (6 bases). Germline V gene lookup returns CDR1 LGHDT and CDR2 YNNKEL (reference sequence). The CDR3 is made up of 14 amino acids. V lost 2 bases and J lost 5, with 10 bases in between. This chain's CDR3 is CASSQQGWDNEQFF. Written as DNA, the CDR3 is TGTGCCAGCAGCCAACAGGGGTGGGACAATGAGCAGTTCTTC.

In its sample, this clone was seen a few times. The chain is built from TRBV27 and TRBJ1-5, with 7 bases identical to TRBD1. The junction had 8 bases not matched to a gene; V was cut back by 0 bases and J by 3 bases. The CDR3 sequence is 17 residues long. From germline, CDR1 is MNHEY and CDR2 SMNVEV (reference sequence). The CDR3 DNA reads TGTGCCAGCAGTTTATCGCACCGACAGGGTTACAATCAGCCCCAGCATTTT. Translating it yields CASSLSHRQGYNQPQHF.

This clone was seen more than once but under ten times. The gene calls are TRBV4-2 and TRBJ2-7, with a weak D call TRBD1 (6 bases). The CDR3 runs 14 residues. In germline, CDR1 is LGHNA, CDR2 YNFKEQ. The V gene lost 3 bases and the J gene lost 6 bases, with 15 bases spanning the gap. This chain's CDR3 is CASSQYLQGFEQYF. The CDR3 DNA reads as TGTGCCAGCAGCCAGTATCTACAGGGATTCGAGCAGTACTTC.

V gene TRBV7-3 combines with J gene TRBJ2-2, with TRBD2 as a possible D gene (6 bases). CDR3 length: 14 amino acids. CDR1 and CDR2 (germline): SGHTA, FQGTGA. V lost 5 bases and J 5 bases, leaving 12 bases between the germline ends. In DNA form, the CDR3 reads TGTGCCAGCAGCGCGGGACTTTTAACCGGGGAGCTGTTTTTT. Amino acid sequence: CASSAGLLTGELFF. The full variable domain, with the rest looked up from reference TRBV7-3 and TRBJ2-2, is GAGVSQTPSNKVTEKGKYVELRCDPISGHTALYWYRQSLGQGPEFLIYFQGTGAADDSGLPNDRFFAVRPEGSVSTLKIQRTERGDSAVYLCASSAGLLTGELFFGEGSRLTVL.

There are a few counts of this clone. The CDR3 reads CASSPWGSGNRAEAFF. CDR3 in DNA: TGTGCCAGCAGCCCTTGGGGGTCTGGGAACAGGGCTGAAGCTTTCTTT. The V call is TRBV13, the J call TRBJ1-1, with a tentative D call TRBD1 (6 bases). The CDR3 loop spans 16 amino acids. The ends were cut back, 5 bases at V and 6 bases at J, with 22 bases in the middle. Germline CDR1 PRHDT, CDR2 FYEKMQ (reference sequence).

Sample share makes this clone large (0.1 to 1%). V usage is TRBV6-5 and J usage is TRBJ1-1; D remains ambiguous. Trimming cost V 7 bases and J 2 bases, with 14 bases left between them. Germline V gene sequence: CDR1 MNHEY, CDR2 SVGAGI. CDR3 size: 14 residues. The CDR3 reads CASKTDSFNTEAFF. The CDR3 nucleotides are TGTGCCAGCAAAACGGACTCGTTTAACACTGAAGCTTTCTTT.

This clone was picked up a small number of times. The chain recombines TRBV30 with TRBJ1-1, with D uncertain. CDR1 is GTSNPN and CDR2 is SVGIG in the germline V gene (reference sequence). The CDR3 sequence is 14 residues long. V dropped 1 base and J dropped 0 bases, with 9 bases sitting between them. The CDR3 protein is CAWSAPNMNTEAFF. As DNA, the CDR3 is TGTGCCTGGAGTGCACCTAATATGAACACTGAAGCTTTCTTT.

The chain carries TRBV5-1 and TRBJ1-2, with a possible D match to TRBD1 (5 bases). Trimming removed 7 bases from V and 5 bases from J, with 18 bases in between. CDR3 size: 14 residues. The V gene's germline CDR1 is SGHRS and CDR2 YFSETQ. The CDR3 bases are TGCGCCAGCGAATCCGGGGCGCGGGGTTATGGCTACACCTTC. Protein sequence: CASESGARGYGYTF. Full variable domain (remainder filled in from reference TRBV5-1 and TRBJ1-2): KAGVTQTPRYLIKTRGQQVTLSCSPISGHRSVSWYQQTPGQGLQFLFEYFSETQRNKGNFPGRFSGRQFSNSRSEMNVSTLELGDSALYLCASESGARGYGYTFGSGTRLTVV.

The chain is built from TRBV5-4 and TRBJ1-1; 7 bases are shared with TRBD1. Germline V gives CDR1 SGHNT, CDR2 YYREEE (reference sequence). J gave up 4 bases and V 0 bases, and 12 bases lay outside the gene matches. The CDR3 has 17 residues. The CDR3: CASSLGPRQGRTTEAFF. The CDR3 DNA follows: TGTGCCAGCAGCTTGGGCCCCCGACAGGGTCGGACCACTGAAGCTTTCTTT.

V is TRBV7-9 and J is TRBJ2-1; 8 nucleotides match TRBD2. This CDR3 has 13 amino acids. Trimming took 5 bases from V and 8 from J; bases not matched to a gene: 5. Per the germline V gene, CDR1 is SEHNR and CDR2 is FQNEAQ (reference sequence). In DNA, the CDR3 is TGTGCCAGCAGCCCCGGACTAGCTTATGAGCAGTTCTTC. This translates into CASSPGLAYEQFF.

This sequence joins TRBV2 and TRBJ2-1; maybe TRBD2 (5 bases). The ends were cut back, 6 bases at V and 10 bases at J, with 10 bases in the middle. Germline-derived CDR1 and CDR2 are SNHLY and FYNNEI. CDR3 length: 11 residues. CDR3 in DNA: TGTGCCAGCAGGGCGGGTGAGGAGCAGTTCTTC. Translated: CASRAGEEQFF.

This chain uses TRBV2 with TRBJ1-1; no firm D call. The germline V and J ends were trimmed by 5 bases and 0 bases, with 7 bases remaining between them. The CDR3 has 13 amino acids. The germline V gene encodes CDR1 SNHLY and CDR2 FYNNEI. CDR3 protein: CASSFQVNTEAFF. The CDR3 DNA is TGTGCCAGCAGTTTTCAGGTGAACACTGAAGCTTTCTTT.

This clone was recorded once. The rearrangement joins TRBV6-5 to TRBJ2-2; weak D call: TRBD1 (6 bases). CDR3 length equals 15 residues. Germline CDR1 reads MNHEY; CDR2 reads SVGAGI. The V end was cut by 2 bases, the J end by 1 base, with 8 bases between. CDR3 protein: CASSYQQGNTGELFF. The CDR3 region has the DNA TGTGCCAGCAGTTACCAACAGGGGAACACCGGGGAGCTGTTTTTT.

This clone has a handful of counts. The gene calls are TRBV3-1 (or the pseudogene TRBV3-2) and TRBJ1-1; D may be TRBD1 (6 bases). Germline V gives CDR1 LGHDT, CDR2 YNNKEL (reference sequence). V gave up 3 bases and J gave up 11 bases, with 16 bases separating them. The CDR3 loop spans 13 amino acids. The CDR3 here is CASSHLGGAHAFF. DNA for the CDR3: TGTGCCAGCAGCCATCTAGGGGGGGCGCATGCTTTCTTT.

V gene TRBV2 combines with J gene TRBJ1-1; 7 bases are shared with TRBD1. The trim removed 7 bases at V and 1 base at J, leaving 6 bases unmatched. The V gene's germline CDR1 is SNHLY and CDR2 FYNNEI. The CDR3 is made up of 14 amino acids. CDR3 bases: TGTGCCAGCAATCAACAGGGGTCGAACACTGAAGCTTTCTTT. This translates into CASNQQGSNTEAFF.

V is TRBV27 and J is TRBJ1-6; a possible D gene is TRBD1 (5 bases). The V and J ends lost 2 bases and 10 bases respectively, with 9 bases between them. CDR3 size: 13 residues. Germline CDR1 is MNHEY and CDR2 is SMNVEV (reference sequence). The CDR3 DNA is TGTGCCAGCAGTTTAGGGGCAAACTCACCCCTCCACTTT. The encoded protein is CASSLGANSPLHF.